This paragraph covers one T cell receptor beta chain sequence. Its matching antigen is unknown. This entry belongs to a study of blood T cells in healthy people across ages. The wider study: Capture via template switching afforded approximately one barcoded beta molecule per two T cells. The study's findings and limits: Estimates drawn from one million T cells were deemed to understate diversity.

Then a second PCR, running about 6 to 12 cycles, was carried out with a sample-barcoded 5' primer and a J-beta primer mix. Every cDNA was tagged by a template-switch adaptor with 12 random nucleotides. TCRdb re-derived calls from the 5' RACE reads in MiXCR, one entry per CDR3 protein. The sample has 700,000 to 900,000 distinct CDR3 sequences, more than 25% seen once; the top ten hold around 2.9%. In germline, CDR1 is SQVTM, CDR2 ANQGSEA. The CDR3 length is 13 residues. V was trimmed by 2 bases and J by 0 bases, leaving 7 bases between them. Donors ranged from about 6 to 90 years old and were healthy Caucasians in Russia. This sample was shared with a second study, whose subject was T cells of mothers and their children.

The chain couples TRBV29-1 to TRBJ2-5, with unresolved D. The specimen was blood. This TCR came from a boy between 10 and 17 years old in good health. The CDR3 loop is CSVERSYQETQYF. CDR3 bases: TGCAGCGTTGAAAGGTCGTACCAAGAGACCCAGTACTTC.